These T cell receptor beta chains were read from a single sample in a study of blood T cell repertoires in COVID-19. Here immunoSEQ multiplex PCR was the method, and the copy in TCRdb shows in-frame clones only, minus some. The table lists about 480,000 clones, roughly 89% of them singletons. The material sequenced was peripheral blood. The receptors here all came from a man between 18 and 29 years old with COVID-19, enrolled during active disease. CDR3s include the opening cysteine and the closing phenylalanine or tryptophan.

v_call | cdr3_aa
TRBV18 | CASSPYTSGTYNEQFF
TRBV7-9 | CASSLTGGRETQYF
TRBV29-1 | CSADGGSSTDTQYF
TRBV4-1 | CASSPPGLNSYEQYF
TRBV5-1 | CASTKTGGETQYF
TRBV6-5 | CAGSTGFNEKLFF
TRBV5-1 | CASSYEANTEAFF
TRBV5-4 | CASDLPPGFMDEKLFF
TRBV4-2 | CASSQENRGIHYGYTF
TRBV30 | CAWSVGLEGRGYTF
TRBV19 | CASTKGGAGYTF
TRBV7-6 | CASSSAGTSGGAGTQYF
TRBV5-4 | CASSLGGLLYGYTF
TRBV6-5 | CASSYPTGAEQYF
TRBV11-1 | CASSSGAGEETQYF
TRBV15 | CATSREGLAGDEQYF
TRBV2 | CASSEGSGLKSYEQYF
TRBV2 | CASSLVGQGSNTEAFF
TRBV5-5 | CASSSGTSTDTQYF
TRBV10-3 | CASQRDLTYNEQFF
TRBV5-8 | CASSLGRASTDTQYF
TRBV6-1 | CASSEVPTDTQYF
TRBV29-1 | CSVEDWTGGVRRAEAFF
TRBV5-4 | CASSFGSSGGNEQFF
TRBV27 | CASSPGGSGELFF
TRBV4-2 | CASSRYELNTEAFF
TRBV2 | CASLQSGFSGNTIYF
TRBV10-2 | CASSPPERGSYNEQFF
TRBV2 | CASRHQYNEQFF
TRBV18 | CASSPTGAGANVLTF
TRBV5-4 | CASSPQTGWSDTQYF
TRBV19 | CASSIEFVRGHTEAFF
TRBV6-1 | CASSVTILTGTSTDTQYF
TRBV11-2 | CASSFGQGTNPDGYTF
TRBV5-1 | CASSPPGYSYEQYF
TRBV4-1 | CASSPDSANYGYTF
TRBV10-3 | CAISDPGRGRTYEQYF
TRBV10-3 | CAISGDRGSYDYGYTF
TRBV7-9 | CASRNDRVDEKLFF
TRBV11-1 | CASSLSSNNEQFF
TRBV4-1 | CASSPGQGARAGELFF
TRBV6-5 | CASSYSRGSPYGYTF
TRBV25-1 | CASSAKNTEAFF
TRBV6-5 | CASSYPTGHEAFF
TRBV25-1 | CASSLGLLAFNEQFF